This T cell receptor (beta chain) was obtained from a study of cytomegalovirus exposure and HLA in healthy donors. As regards this clone: The target antigen is unknown.

This PCR relied on a set of 60 Vbeta primers and 13 Jbeta primers. This table comes from immunoSEQ multiplex PCR, and its TCRdb copy is limited to in-frame clones, with some not included. The sample consists of about 200,000 clones, 79% of them appearing once. Healthy bone marrow donors made up the donors. Germline V gives CDR1 LNHNV, CDR2 YYDKDF (reference sequence). This CDR3 is 11 amino acids long. Findings of the study overall: Analyses of presence and absence presupposed an approximately uniform sequencing depth across donors. According to the study, 160 or so TCR beta chains were cytomegalovirus-associated.

Sequencing used PBMCs. The rearrangement uses TRBV15 and TRBJ1-1; weak D call: TRBD1 (5 bases). The TCR sequence derives from a male donor in good health and CMV-seropositive. The CDR3 sequence is CVPGGGTEAFF. The CDR3 nucleotides read TGTGTCCCGGGGGGAGGCACTGAAGCTTTCTTT.